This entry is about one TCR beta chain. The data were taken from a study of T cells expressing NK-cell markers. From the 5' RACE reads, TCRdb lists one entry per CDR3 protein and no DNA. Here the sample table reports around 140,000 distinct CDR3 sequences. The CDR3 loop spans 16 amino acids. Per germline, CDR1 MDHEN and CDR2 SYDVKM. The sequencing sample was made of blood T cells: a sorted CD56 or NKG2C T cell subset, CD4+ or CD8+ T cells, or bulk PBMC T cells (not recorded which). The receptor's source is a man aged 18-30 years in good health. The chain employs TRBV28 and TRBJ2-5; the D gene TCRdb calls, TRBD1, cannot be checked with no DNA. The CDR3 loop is CASSLTRGGVQETQYF.